These 2 T cell receptor beta chains were sequenced from one sample in a study of human T cells and chemical hapten exposure. Regarding time point: pre-sensitization, week 0. Treatment reported: therapeutic diphenylcyclopropenone sensitization with weekly scalp DPC. TCRdb passed the RACE reads through MiXCR, listing each CDR3 protein once. Of 30,000 to 40,000 distinct CDR3 sequences in the sample, around 7.6% were seen once. Sequences were derived from whole blood, sampled in connection with sensitization to the hapten diphenylcyclopropenone (DPC). The receptors originated from a woman aged 50 to 60 with alopecia areata. Some clones in this sample may be carry-over from other donors' samples.

This clonotype occurred a few times. This chain links TRBV10-2 with TRBJ2-7; D is perhaps TRBD1 or TRBD2 (6 bases each). The CDR3 sequence is 14 residues long. CDR1 is WSHSY and CDR2 is SAAADI in the germline V gene. V was trimmed by 6 bases and J by 0 bases, leaving 12 bases between them. The CDR3 sequence: CASRGGPRSYEQYF. The CDR3 DNA reads as TGCGCCAGCAGGGGGGGCCCCCGCTCCTACGAGCAGTACTTC.

This clonotype came up many times. The chain combines TRBV5-1 with TRBJ2-7; D gene ambiguous. Trimming took off 4 bases at V and 9 bases at J, with 14 bases between the two ends. Germline V gene data show CDR1 as SGHRS and CDR2 as YFSETQ. This CDR3 region has 12 residues. In nucleotides, the CDR3 is TGCGCCAGCAGCCCGGAAGGTAGTGGGCAGTACTTC. It encodes CASSPEGSGQYF. The full variable domain, with the rest looked up from reference TRBV5-1 and TRBJ2-7, is KAGVTQTPRYLIKTRGQQVTLSCSPISGHRSVSWYQQTPGQGLQFLFEYFSETQRNKGNFPGRFSGRQFSNSRSEMNVSTLELGDSALYLCASSPEGSGQYFGPGTRLTVT.